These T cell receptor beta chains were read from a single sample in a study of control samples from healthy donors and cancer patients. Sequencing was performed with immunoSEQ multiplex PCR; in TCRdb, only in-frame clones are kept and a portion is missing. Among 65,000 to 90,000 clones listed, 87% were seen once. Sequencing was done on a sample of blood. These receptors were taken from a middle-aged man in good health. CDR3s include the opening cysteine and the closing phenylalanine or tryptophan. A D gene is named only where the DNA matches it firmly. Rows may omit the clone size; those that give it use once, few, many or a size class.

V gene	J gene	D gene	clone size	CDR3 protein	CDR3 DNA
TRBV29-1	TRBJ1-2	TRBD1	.	CSFSDRVSYGYTF	TGCAGCTTCTCGGACAGGGTTAGCTATGGCTACACCTTC
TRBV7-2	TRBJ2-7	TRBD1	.	CASSWVGTDTYEQYF	TGTGCCAGCAGCTGGGTAGGGACAGACACATACGAGCAGTACTTC
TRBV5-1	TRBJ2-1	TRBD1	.	CASSKDRGNSYNEQFF	TGCGCCAGCAGTAAGGACAGGGGCAATTCCTACAATGAGCAGTTCTTC
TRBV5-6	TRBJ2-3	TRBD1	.	CASSFDRGTDTQYF	TGTGCCAGCAGCTTTGACAGGGGGACAGATACGCAGTATTTT
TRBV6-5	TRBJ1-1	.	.	CASSPTLGNTEAFF	TGTGCCAGCAGTCCAACCCTCGGTAACACTGAAGCTTTCTTT
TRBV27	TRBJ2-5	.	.	CARGDEETQYF	TGTGCCCGCGGTGATGAAGAGACCCAGTACTTC
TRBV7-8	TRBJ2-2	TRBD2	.	CASSLLREGHGELFF	TGTGCCAGCAGCTTACTGCGGGAGGGTCACGGGGAGCTGTTTTTT
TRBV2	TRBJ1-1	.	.	CASRRNRAENTEAFF	TGTGCCAGCAGGCGCAACAGGGCGGAGAACACTGAAGCTTTCTTT
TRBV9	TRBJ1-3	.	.	CASSDRPGGNTIYF	TGTGCCAGCAGCGACAGGCCGGGAGGAAACACCATATATTTT
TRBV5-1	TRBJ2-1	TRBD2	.	CASSFPGTSGGNEQFF	TGCGCCAGCAGCTTTCCCGGGACTAGCGGGGGGAATGAGCAGTTCTTC
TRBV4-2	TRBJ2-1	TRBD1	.	CASSQEPGTVHNEQFF	TGTGCCAGCAGCCAAGAACCCGGGACAGTACACAATGAGCAGTTCTTC
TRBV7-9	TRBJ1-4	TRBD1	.	CASSRTGPTNEKLFF	TGTGCCAGCAGCCGGACAGGGCCTACTAATGAAAAACTGTTTTTT
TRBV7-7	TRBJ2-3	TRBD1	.	CASSSGQGVEDTQYF	TGTGCTAGCAGCTCAGGACAGGGGGTGGAAGATACGCAGTATTTT
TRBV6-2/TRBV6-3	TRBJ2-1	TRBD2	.	CASSSYSSSGARSYNEQFF	TGTGCCAGCAGTTCTTACAGTTCTAGCGGGGCCCGCTCCTACAATGAGCAGTTCTTC
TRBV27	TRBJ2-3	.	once	CASSLFSGEGVDTQYF	TGTGCCAGCAGTTTGTTTAGCGGTGAAGGGGTAGATACGCAGTATTTT
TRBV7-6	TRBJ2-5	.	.	CASSIRIRVGETQYF	TGTGCCAGCAGCATACGTATTAGGGTTGGAGAGACCCAGTACTTC
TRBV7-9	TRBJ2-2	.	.	CASSLRGVGTGELFF	TGTGCCAGCAGCTTACGAGGGGTGGGCACCGGGGAGCTGTTTTTT
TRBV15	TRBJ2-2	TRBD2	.	CATSRDGGSAGELFF	TGTGCCACCAGCCGGGATGGCGGGAGCGCCGGGGAGCTGTTTTTT
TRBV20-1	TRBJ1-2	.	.	CSASRENYGYTF	TGCAGTGCTAGTCGGGAAAACTATGGCTACACCTTC
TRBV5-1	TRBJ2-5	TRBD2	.	CASSFTSGGTRKRETQYF	TGCGCCAGCAGCTTTACTAGCGGGGGAACAAGAAAGCGAGAGACCCAGTACTTC
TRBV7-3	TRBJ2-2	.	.	CASSLRGLTGELFF	TGTGCCAGCAGCTTAAGGGGGCTGACCGGGGAGCTGTTTTTT
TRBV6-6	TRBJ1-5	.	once	CASSYKTGPSNQPQHF	TGTGCCAGCAGTTATAAAACAGGTCCGAGCAATCAGCCCCAGCATTTT
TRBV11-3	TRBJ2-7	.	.	CASSFGSVPSIPYEQYF	TGTGCCAGCAGCTTTGGGTCAGTACCTTCCATTCCCTACGAGCAGTACTTC
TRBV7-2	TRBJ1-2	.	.	CASRRDYGYTF	TGTGCCAGCCGACGGGACTATGGCTACACCTTC
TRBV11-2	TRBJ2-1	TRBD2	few	CASSSLKRLAGTPKEQFF	TGTGCCAGCAGCTCTTTAAAGAGACTAGCGGGGACTCCTAAGGAGCAGTTCTTC
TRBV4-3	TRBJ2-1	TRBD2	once	CASSLRTSGSSYNEQFF	TGCGCCAGCAGCCTACGGACTAGCGGGAGCTCCTACAATGAGCAGTTCTTC
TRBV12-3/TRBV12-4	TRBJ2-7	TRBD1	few	CASSPRQGSEQYF	TGTGCCAGCAGTCCTCGACAGGGCTCCGAGCAGTACTTC
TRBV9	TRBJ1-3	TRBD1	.	CASSNRQGQPLSGNTIYF	TGTGCCAGCAGCAACAGGCAGGGACAGCCCCTCTCTGGAAACACCATATATTTT
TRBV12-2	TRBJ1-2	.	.	CASRLDNQGARGYTF	TGTGCAAGTCGCTTAGATAATCAGGGGGCGAGAGGCTACACCTTC
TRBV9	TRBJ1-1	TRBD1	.	CASSMYRGSPEAFF	TGTGCCAGCAGTATGTACAGGGGGTCCCCTGAAGCTTTCTTT
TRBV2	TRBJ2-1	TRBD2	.	CASTRERGYNEQFF	TGTGCCTCGACGCGGGAGCGGGGGTACAATGAGCAGTTCTTC
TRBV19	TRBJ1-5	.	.	CASSLIKADNQPQHF	TGTGCCAGTAGTTTAATAAAGGCAGACAATCAGCCCCAGCATTTT
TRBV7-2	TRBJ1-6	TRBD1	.	CASSPRQGQNSPLHF	TGTGCCAGCAGCCCCAGACAGGGCCAAAATTCACCCCTCCACTTT
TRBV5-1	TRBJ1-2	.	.	CASSLDPGQVYGYTF	TGCGCCAGCAGCTTGGATCCGGGCCAAGTATATGGCTACACCTTC
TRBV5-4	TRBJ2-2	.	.	CASSLPTTNGELFF	TGTGCCAGCAGCCTCCCCACCACAAACGGGGAGCTGTTTTTT
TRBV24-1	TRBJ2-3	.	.	CATGGSTDTQYF	TGTGCCACCGGGGGCAGCACAGATACGCAGTATTTT
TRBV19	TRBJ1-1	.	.	CASSNYANTEAFF	TGTGCCAGTAGTAACTACGCCAACACTGAAGCTTTCTTT
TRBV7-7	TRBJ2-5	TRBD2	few	CASSPSSGGADETQYF	TGTGCCAGCAGCCCCTCTAGCGGGGGGGCCGACGAGACCCAGTACTTC
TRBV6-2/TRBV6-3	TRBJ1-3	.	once	CASSYLTASGNTIYF	TGTGCCAGCAGTTACTTGACAGCGTCTGGAAACACCATATATTTT
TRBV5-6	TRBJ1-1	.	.	CASSLLRWQPMNTEAFF	TGTGCCAGCAGCTTGTTACGGTGGCAGCCAATGAACACTGAAGCTTTCTTT
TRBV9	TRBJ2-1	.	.	CASSVGGSSSYNEQFF	TGTGCCAGCAGCGTAGGGGGCTCGAGCTCCTACAATGAGCAGTTCTTC
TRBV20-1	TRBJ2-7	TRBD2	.	CSASVAGTSGSYEQYF	TGCAGTGCTAGTGTCGCCGGGACTAGCGGCTCCTACGAGCAGTACTTC
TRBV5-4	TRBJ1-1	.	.	CASSLYGQMGKEAFF	TGTGCCAGCAGCTTGTACGGACAGATGGGGAAGGAAGCTTTCTTT
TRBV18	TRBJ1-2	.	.	CASSPDRNYGYTF	TGTGCCAGCTCACCGGACAGAAACTATGGCTACACCTTC
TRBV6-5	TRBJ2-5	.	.	CASSSTGAIIGETQYF	TGTGCCAGCAGTTCAACCGGGGCTATTATTGGGGAGACCCAGTACTTC